These 26 T cell receptor beta chains originate from one sample sequenced in a study of T cells in Graves' hyperthyroidism and ophthalmopathy. RNA transcripts yielded amplified TCR beta CDR3 regions. A set of HTBI primers served as the primers for a first-round RT-PCR of the TCR CDR3. TCRdb ran MiXCR on the multiplex PCR reads and lists one entry per CDR3 protein. The sample contains fewer than 700,000 distinct CDR3 sequences, roughly 17% of which appear only once. The sample comprised blood. These receptors all stem from a woman between 25 and 40 years old with Graves' hyperthyroidism.

Only one count was recorded for this clonotype. A much more abundant neighbour one base away suggests this may be a read error. This rearrangement joins TRBV6-8 to TRBJ1-2; weak D call: TRBD1 (5 bases). The CDR3 length is 15 residues. CDR1 and CDR2 from the germline V gene are MNHGY and SAAAGT. The CDR3 is CANSDPLQGGYGYTF. The DNA of the CDR3 is TGTGCCAACAGTGACCCGCTCCAGGGTGGCTATGGCTACACCTTC.

This clonotype was recorded only once. This rearrangement joins TRBV12-3 or TRBV12-4 to TRBJ1-5; 8 positions match TRBD1. The CDR3 spans 16 residues. V lost 6 bases to trimming and J lost 6 bases; unmatched junction nucleotides: 13. CDR3 bases: TGTGCCAGCAGCACAGGGGGGGGCTTGGAAGGTCAGCCCCAGCATTTT. It translates to CASSTGGGLEGQPQHF.

This clonotype appeared many times. The chain is built from TRBV11-2 and TRBJ2-1; 14 nucleotides align to TRBD2. The CDR3 is 16 residues long. V was pared by 4 bases and J by 6 bases, with 5 bases of the junction left unmatched. CDR1 and CDR2 (germline): SGHAT, FQNNGV. DNA for the CDR3: TGTGCCAGCAGCTCAGGACTAGCGGGAGGAGGCAATGAGCAGTTCTTC. Protein product: CASSSGLAGGGNEQFF.

This clonotype has a count of ten or more. The rearrangement joins TRBV20-1 to TRBJ2-1; TRBD2 agrees at 15 bases. The CDR3 has 15 amino acids. From germline, CDR1 is DFQATT and CDR2 SNEGSKA (reference sequence). For the CDR3, the DNA is TGCAGCCGGACTAGCGGGAGGGCTATCTACAATGAGCAGTTCTTC. This gives the protein CSRTSGRAIYNEQFF.

This clonotype came up many times. The chain recombines TRBV20-1 with TRBJ1-1, with TRBD1 matching 7 bases. CDR1 is DFQATT and CDR2 is SNEGSKA in the germline V gene (reference sequence). With V trimmed by 6 bases and J by 0 bases, 7 bases remained unmatched. The CDR3 contains 14 residues. CDR3 nucleotides: TGCAGTGCAAGGGACAGCATCATGAACACTGAAGCTTTCTTT. Encoded protein: CSARDSIMNTEAFF.

A few counts support this clonotype. The chain has TRBV7-2 and TRBJ1-4; no clear D. Germline V lookup: CDR1 SGHTA, CDR2 FQGNSA. Trimming cost V 4 bases and J 12 bases, with 12 bases left between them. This CDR3 is 12 amino acids long. This CDR3 is CASSSGRLELFF. The CDR3 region has the DNA TGTGCCAGCAGCTCTGGGAGATTGGAACTGTTTTTT.

The rearrangement uses TRBV5-1 and TRBJ1-3; no clear D. Germline loops: CDR1 SGHRS, CDR2 YFSETQ. Trimming removed 5 bases from V and 0 bases from J, with 15 bases in between. The CDR3 spans 16 residues. CDR3: CASSSTVGNSGNTIYF. The CDR3 nucleotides are TGCGCCAGCAGTTCTACCGTGGGCAACTCTGGAAACACCATATATTTT.

Note on this clonotype: Compared with germline, one end of the junction differs, possibly owing to a read error. The CDR3 region is CAWIPRGTSGVKTIQYF. DNA of the CDR3: TGTGCCTGGATTCCCAGGGGGACTAGCGGGGTCAAAACCATTCAGTACTTC. J is TRBJ2-4 and V is TRBV30, with 13 bases matching TRBD2. The CDR3 is 17 residues long. Germline values: CDR1 GTSNPN, CDR2 SVGIG (reference sequence).

This clonotype was observed a handful of times. V gene TRBV5-6 combines with J gene TRBJ2-7; a weak D match, TRBD2 (6 bases). V lost 4 bases to trimming and J lost 0 bases, with 29 bases between them. CDR3 length: 20 residues. Germline CDR1 reads SGHDT; CDR2 reads YYEEEE. DNA of the CDR3: TGTGCCAGCAGCCCCCTGTTTACAAGCGGAACTACCGGGAGCTCCTACGAGCAGTACTTC. Protein: CASSPLFTSGTTGSSYEQYF.

This sequence joins TRBV12-3 or TRBV12-4 and TRBJ2-3; no definite D call. The CDR3 is made up of 15 amino acids. V lost 5 bases and J 2 bases, leaving 14 bases between the germline ends. The chain's CDR3 is CASSRPHETTDTQYF. CDR3 in DNA: TGTGCCAGCAGTCGCCCCCATGAAACCACAGATACGCAGTATTTT.

This clonotype appeared a few times. The V and J genes are TRBV5-1 and TRBJ2-7, with 11 bases fitting TRBD1. The trim removed 6 bases at V and 6 bases at J, leaving 8 bases unmatched. The CDR3 consists of 14 residues. Germline V lookup: CDR1 SGHRS, CDR2 YFSETQ. CDR3 DNA sequence: TGCGCCAGCATCTCCGGGACAGGGGGTGCCGAGCAGTACTTC. It yields the protein CASISGTGGAEQYF.

The rearrangement joins TRBV5-1 to TRBJ1-1, with D hard to call. The V end was cut by 4 bases, the J end by 4 bases, with 14 bases between. Germline CDR1 reads SGHRS; CDR2 reads YFSETQ. This CDR3 is 14 amino acids long. As DNA, the CDR3 is TGCGCCAGCAGCATTATCGGCGGGAGCACTGAAGCTTTCTTT. As protein: CASSIIGGSTEAFF.

In its sample, this clonotype was seen many times. The chain uses TRBV6-2 or TRBV6-3 and TRBJ2-1; D is perhaps TRBD1 or TRBD2 (5 bases each). V lost 7 bases and J lost 6, with 10 bases in between. CDR1 and CDR2 (germline): MNHEY, SVGEGT. There are 12 residues in the CDR3. The CDR3 is CASTAGANEQFF. The CDR3 DNA sequence: TGTGCCAGCACCGCCGGGGCCAATGAGCAGTTCTTC.

The J gene is TRBJ2-1, the V gene TRBV29-1, with 7 bases lining up with TRBD2. Trimming took 6 bases from V and 4 from J; bases not matched to a gene: 3. The CDR3 has 12 residues. The germline V gene has CDR1 SQVTM and CDR2 ANQGSEA. The CDR3 nucleotides read TGCAGCGTCGTAGCGGGTTACAATGAGCAGTTCTTC. It yields the protein CSVVAGYNEQFF.

The count of this clonotype is one. The gene calls are TRBV6-1 and TRBJ2-7, with D maybe TRBD2 (5 bases). Looked up from germline, CDR1 is MNHNS and CDR2 is SASEGT. The CDR3 has 14 residues. Trimming removed 7 bases at V and 3 bases at J, with 16 bases between. CDR3 sequence: CASMEAGSYYEQYF. DNA for the CDR3: TGTGCCAGCATGGAGGCGGGTTCTTACTACGAGCAGTACTTC.

This clonotype was counted at least ten times. The V and J genes are TRBV11-1 and TRBJ2-3; 9 bases map to TRBD1. Trimming cost V 5 bases and J 5 bases; bases outside gene matches: 5. From germline, CDR1 is SGHAT and CDR2 FQDESV (reference sequence). The CDR3 length is 14 residues. In DNA form, the CDR3 reads TGTGCCAGCAGCATCGGGACAGGGCAAGATACGCAGTATTTT. This gives the protein CASSIGTGQDTQYF.

This clonotype showed up many times. The chain carries TRBV2 and TRBJ1-1, with 11 positions matching TRBD1. V shed 11 bases, J shed 4 bases, and the junction held 6 bases outside the gene matches. Germline CDR1 SNHLY, CDR2 FYNNEI. The CDR3 is 13 amino acids. The CDR3 loop is CAGTGTGGTEAFF. The CDR3, as DNA: TGTGCCGGCACCGGGACAGGGGGCACTGAAGCTTTCTTT.

The DNA for the CDR3 is TGTGCCAGCCTGACTAGCGCATCCTACGAGCAGTACTTC. Amino acid sequence: CASLTSASYEQYF. The chain links TRBV6-1 to TRBJ2-7, with 8 positions matching TRBD2. Germline CDR1 is MNHNS and CDR2 is SASEGT. The CDR3 has 13 amino acids. Trimming removed 8 bases from V and 1 base from J; junction bases left unmatched: 4.

This clonotype was seen many times. The chain links TRBV12-3 or TRBV12-4 to TRBJ1-4, with a possible D match to TRBD1 (6 bases). V dropped 2 bases and J dropped 6 bases, with 10 bases sitting between them. There are 14 residues in the CDR3. The CDR3 nucleotides read TGTGCCAGCAGTTTAAGGGGGGGGGATGAAAAACTGTTTTTT. It codes for CASSLRGGDEKLFF.

This clonotype came up many times. The chain joins TRBV5-1 to TRBJ2-3, with a tentative D call TRBD1 (6 bases). Trimming pared 3 bases from V and 1 base from J, leaving 12 bases between. The germline V gene encodes CDR1 SGHRS and CDR2 YFSETQ. This CDR3 has 15 amino acids. The CDR3 is CASSYTGSGTDTQYF. The CDR3 DNA is TGCGCCAGCAGCTACACAGGGAGCGGCACAGATACGCAGTATTTT. Drawing the rest from reference TRBV5-1 and TRBJ2-3, the complete variable domain is KAGVTQTPRYLIKTRGQQVTLSCSPISGHRSVSWYQQTPGQGLQFLFEYFSETQRNKGNFPGRFSGRQFSNSRSEMNVSTLELGDSALYLCASSYTGSGTDTQYFGPGTRLTVL.

This clonotype has a handful of counts. A junction boundary mismatches the germline segment, possibly from a read error. The rearrangement uses TRBV6-2 or TRBV6-3 and TRBJ2-3, with D possibly matching TRBD2 (5 bases). Germline values: CDR1 MNHEY, CDR2 SVGEGT. The CDR3 contains 13 residues. This CDR3 is CASTGYTGDTQYF. The DNA of the CDR3 is TGTGCAAGCACGGGGTATACGGGGGATACGCAGTATTTT.

The chain has TRBV12-3 or TRBV12-4 and TRBJ1-2; 7 bases map to TRBD1. V gave up 1 base and J gave up 3 bases; unmatched junction bases: 5. This CDR3 comprises 15 residues. The CDR3 nucleotides are TGTGCCAGCAGTTTAGTCGCAGGGGGATACTATGGCTACACCTTC. It specifies CASSLVAGGYYGYTF.

This clonotype was seen many times. J is TRBJ2-1 and V is TRBV7-3; possible D gene TRBD1, 5 bases. CDR3 length equals 15 residues. With 4 bases removed from V and 8 bases from J, the gap between germline ends came to 18 bases. CDR1 is SGHTA, CDR2 FQGTGA, per germline. The CDR3 region is CASSSDPQGSDEQFF. The CDR3 nucleotides read TGTGCCAGCAGCTCCGACCCCCAGGGATCGGATGAGCAGTTCTTC. Variable domain in full (rest from reference TRBV7-3 and TRBJ2-1): GAGVSQTPSNKVTEKGKYVELRCDPISGHTALYWYRQSLGQGPEFLIYFQGTGAADDSGLPNDRFFAVRPEGSVSTLKIQRTERGDSAVYLCASSSDPQGSDEQFFGPGTRLTVL.

In this sample, this clonotype turned up a few times. The chain combines TRBV24-1 with TRBJ2-3; possibly TRBD1 for D (6 bases). Germline values: CDR1 KGHDR, CDR2 SFDVKD. CDR3 length: 16 residues. Trimming cost V 5 bases and J 0 bases, with 14 bases left between them. In DNA, the CDR3 is TGTGCCACCAGTGGCTATCAGGGGTTCAGCACAGATACGCAGTATTTT. Translation: CATSGYQGFSTDTQYF.

This clonotype was found many times. This chain connects TRBV5-8 to TRBJ2-1, with TRBD2 identical over 7 bases. Germline V gives CDR1 SGHTS, CDR2 YDEGEE. Trimming removed 5 bases from V and 0 bases from J; junction bases left unmatched: 14. The CDR3 length is 18 residues. DNA of the CDR3: TGTGCCAGCAGACCACCGGGGAGGGTCGTAGGCTCCTACAATGAGCAGTTCTTC. This encodes CASRPPGRVVGSYNEQFF.

In this sample, this clonotype turned up many times. This sequence joins TRBV2 and TRBJ2-7; a weak D match, TRBD1 (5 bases). Germline CDR1 and CDR2: SNHLY and FYNNEI. Trimming took 2 bases from V and 5 from J, leaving 13 bases between them. This CDR3 spans 14 amino acids. The CDR3 bases are TGTGCCAGCAGTGAAAGCAGGGTGTGGGACGAGCAGTACTTC. It encodes CASSESRVWDEQYF.